What follows are 7 T cell receptor beta chains derived from one specimen sequenced in a study of cytomegalovirus exposure and HLA in healthy donors (dated by TCRdb to about 2017). The library was produced with the immunoSEQ multiplex PCR assay. For the multiplex PCR, a mixture combining 60 forward primers for TCR Vbeta segments and 13 reverse primers for TCR Jbeta segments was used. The clones in this table, taken by TCRdb from immuneACCESS, are in-frame only. Not every clone is retained; where verified, under half of the shortfall comes from an unresolved V gene, and the cause of the rest is unknown. For this sample there are almost 90,000 clones; about 85% appear just once. Less than 8% of the sample goes to the ten largest clones. The source material was PBMCs. Source of these receptors: a man between 40 and 49 years old in good health and CMV-seropositive.

This chain connects TRBV5-6 to TRBJ2-2; 9 nucleotides line up with TRBD1. The CDR3 length is 16 residues. The germline V gene has CDR1 SGHDT and CDR2 YYEEEE. The trim removed 4 bases at V and 4 bases at J, leaving 8 bases unmatched. The CDR3 DNA sequence: TGTGCCAGCAGCCTAAACAGGGGGCGCATCACCGGGGAGCTGTTTTTT. Its protein is CASSLNRGRITGELFF. Filled out from reference TRBV5-6 and TRBJ2-2, the complete variable domain reads DAGVTQSPTHLIKTRGQQVTLRCSPKSGHDTVSWYQQALGQGPQFIFQYYEEEERQRGNFPDRFSGHQFPNYSSELNVNALLLGDSALYLCASSLNRGRITGELFFGEGSRLTVL.

There are a few counts of this clone. Additional DNA sequences in this sample encode the identical CDR3. This chain joins TRBV28 and TRBJ1-5; D perhaps matches TRBD1 (5 bases). Trimming took off 2 bases at V and 3 bases at J, with 8 bases between the two ends. Per germline, CDR1 MDHEN and CDR2 SYDVKM. The CDR3 is made up of 14 amino acids. CDR3 in amino acids: CASSLRQPNQPQHF. The CDR3 DNA sequence: TGTGCCAGCAGTTTACGACAGCCCAATCAGCCCCAGCATTTT.

The V call is TRBV7-9, the J call TRBJ2-7; 10 bases agree with TRBD2. The CDR3 sequence is 15 residues long. Germline V lookup: CDR1 SEHNR, CDR2 FQNEAQ (reference sequence). V lost 3 bases and J lost 1; bases outside the gene matches: 3. The CDR3 sequence: CASSFPAGGSYEQYF. CDR3 DNA sequence: TGTGCCAGCAGCTTTCCAGCGGGAGGGTCCTACGAGCAGTACTTC.

V and J are TRBV5-1 and TRBJ1-4; D perhaps matches TRBD1 (6 bases). In germline, CDR1 is SGHRS, CDR2 YFSETQ. The germline V and J ends were trimmed by 3 bases and 7 bases, with 16 bases remaining between them. The CDR3 sequence is 15 residues long. CDR3 protein: CASSSAGRGGEKLFF. CDR3 sequence (DNA): TGCGCCAGCAGCTCCGCAGGCCGAGGGGGTGAAAAACTGTTTTTT.

This chain links TRBV18 with TRBJ2-2; D ambiguous. The CDR3 sequence is 14 residues long. The germline V and J ends were trimmed by 2 bases and 3 bases, with 7 bases remaining between them. Per the germline V gene, CDR1 is KGHSH and CDR2 is LQKENI. CDR3 residues: CASSPSPYTGELFF. The CDR3 coding sequence is TGTGCCAGCTCACCATCCCCGTACACCGGGGAGCTGTTTTTT.

J is TRBJ1-5 and V is TRBV28, with 8 positions matching TRBD1. The germline V gene has CDR1 MDHEN and CDR2 SYDVKM. J lost 7 bases, V lost 7 bases, and 6 bases had no gene match. The CDR3 sequence is 13 residues long. The chain's CDR3 is CASKTGERQPQHF. CDR3 sequence (DNA): TGTGCCAGCAAGACAGGGGAGCGACAGCCCCAGCATTTT.

About this clone itself: Here the CDR3 omits its conserved ending phenylalanine or tryptophan, so a read error is the likely source. For the CDR3, the DNA is TGCGCCAGCAGCTCTGGACAGACCTCTGGAAACACCATATATTCT. This encodes CASSSGQTSGNTIYS. The chain has TRBV5-1 and TRBJ1-3, with D possibly being TRBD1 (6 bases). Looked up from germline, CDR1 is SGHRS and CDR2 is YFSETQ. Trimming took off 3 bases at V and 0 bases at J, with 10 bases between the two ends. The CDR3 sequence is 15 residues long.